One and the same sample provided the 15 T cell receptor beta chains below, sequenced in a study of siplizumab effects on memory and regulatory T cells. Profiled with immunoSEQ multiplex PCR; TCRdb holds only in-frame clones, not every one. Altogether 70,000 to 95,000 clones are present, 85% to 90% being singletons, with the ten largest covering over 12%. Sequenced input: CD4+ T cells sorted from blood. The receptors stem from a human donor in good health.

The rearrangement joins TRBV30 to TRBJ1-6; D ambiguous. The CDR3 spans 14 residues. The germline gives CDR1 GTSNPN, CDR2 SVGIG (reference sequence). V lost 3 bases and J 3 bases, leaving 9 bases between the germline ends. The DNA for the CDR3 is TGTGCCTGGAGCTATACCGACTATAATTCACCCCTCCACTTT. It is translated as CAWSYTDYNSPLHF.

The rearrangement uses TRBV7-2 and TRBJ1-5; D unclear. The germline V and J ends were trimmed by 4 bases and 7 bases, with 11 bases remaining between them. This CDR3 is built from 13 residues. The germline CDR1 and CDR2 sequences are SGHTA and FQGNSA. CDR3 residues: CASSSRIEQPQHF. The CDR3 bases are TGTGCCAGCAGCTCCCGGATTGAGCAGCCCCAGCATTTT.

The chain uses TRBV19 and TRBJ1-1; D ambiguous. Germline-derived CDR1 and CDR2 are LNHDA and SQIVND (reference sequence). Trimming left V 4 bases short and J 0 bases short, with 6 bases between. The CDR3 consists of 13 residues. The CDR3 loop is CASSNEVNTEAFF. CDR3 nucleotides: TGTGCCAGTAGTAATGAAGTGAACACTGAAGCTTTCTTT.

This rearrangement joins TRBV6-4 to TRBJ1-1; the match to TRBD1 covers 8 bases. The CDR3 is 14 residues long. Per germline, CDR1 MRHNA and CDR2 SNTAGT. Trimming cost V 6 bases and J 3 bases; bases outside gene matches: 6. The CDR3 DNA reads as TGTGCCAGCAGGACGACAGGGGTTGACACTGAAGCTTTCTTT. Translating gives CASRTTGVDTEAFF.

J is TRBJ2-1 and V is TRBV6-1, with 7 positions matching TRBD1. CDR1 and CDR2 (germline): MNHNS, SASEGT. The CDR3 is 15 residues long. The trim removed 5 bases at V and 2 bases at J, leaving 6 bases unmatched. The CDR3 DNA is TGTGCCAGCAGTCCGCATGGGACAGCCTACAATGAGCAGTTCTTC. Protein product: CASSPHGTAYNEQFF.

V is TRBV14 and J is TRBJ2-2, with 7 nucleotides matching TRBD1. CDR1 is SGHDN and CDR2 is FVKESK in the germline V gene. J gave up 5 bases and V 3 bases, and 3 bases lay outside the gene matches. The CDR3 covers 14 residues. CDR3 residues: CASSHMTGTGELFF. The CDR3 region has the DNA TGTGCCAGCAGCCATATGACAGGGACCGGGGAGCTGTTTTTT.

In its sample, this clone was seen a few times. The V and J genes are TRBV6-1 and TRBJ2-1, with TRBD2 as a possible D gene (5 bases). Germline V gene sequence: CDR1 MNHNS, CDR2 SASEGT. The CDR3 spans 19 residues. Trimming cost V 4 bases and J 0 bases, with 22 bases left between them. CDR3 DNA: TGTGCCAGCAGTGTATTAGCCCTCGGACTGGAGAGCTCCTACAATGAGCAGTTCTTC. This encodes CASSVLALGLESSYNEQFF.

The V and J genes are TRBV2 and TRBJ2-5; 13 bases line up with TRBD2. CDR3 size: 17 residues. The germline gives CDR1 SNHLY, CDR2 FYNNEI. Losses at the gene ends were 5 bases for V and 4 bases for J; bases not matched to a gene: 10. The CDR3 nucleotides read TGTGCCAGCAGTCCCTGGACTAGCGGGAGAAATGGAGAGACCCAGTACTTC. This codes for CASSPWTSGRNGETQYF.

As for this clone: The same CDR3 can be traced to other DNA sequences in this sample. The rearrangement joins TRBV6-1 to TRBJ2-1; D is undetermined. The CDR3 length is 12 residues. CDR1 MNHNS and CDR2 SASEGT come from the germline V gene. Trimming cost V 3 bases and J 4 bases, with 4 bases left between them. The CDR3 coding sequence is TGTGCCAGCAGTGATAGTTACAATGAGCAGTTCTTC. Translated: CASSDSYNEQFF.

The rearrangement uses TRBV7-3 and TRBJ2-3, with D perhaps TRBD1 (5 bases). CDR1 is SGHTA and CDR2 is FQGTGA in the germline V gene. V was pared by 2 bases and J by 6 bases, with 15 bases between. The CDR3 contains 15 residues. This CDR3 is CASSLGAAAVDTQYF. The CDR3 DNA follows: TGTGCCAGCAGCTTAGGGGCCGCCGCGGTTGATACGCAGTATTTT. Filled out from reference TRBV7-3 and TRBJ2-3, the complete variable domain reads GAGVSQTPSNKVTEKGKYVELRCDPISGHTALYWYRQSLGQGPEFLIYFQGTGAADDSGLPNDRFFAVRPEGSVSTLKIQRTERGDSAVYLCASSLGAAAVDTQYFGPGTRLTVL.

The chain is built from TRBV27 and TRBJ2-1; 7 bases are shared with TRBD2. CDR1 is MNHEY and CDR2 is SMNVEV in the germline V gene (reference sequence). The ends lost 2 bases at V and 13 bases at J; junction bases unmatched: 8. There are 13 residues in the CDR3. The CDR3 protein is CASSLTGGRIQFF. CDR3 nucleotide sequence: TGTGCCAGCAGTTTAACGGGAGGAAGGATCCAGTTCTTC.

The V call is TRBV7-6, the J call TRBJ2-1; possible D gene TRBD1, 5 bases. This CDR3 comprises 12 residues. The germline V gene encodes CDR1 SGHVS and CDR2 FNYEAQ. The ends were cut back, 3 bases at V and 8 bases at J, with 8 bases in the middle. The DNA for the CDR3 is TGTGCCAGCAGCTTCCAGGGTTATGAGCAGTTCTTC. It translates to CASSFQGYEQFF.

V and J are TRBV5-4 and TRBJ2-7; 9 bases are a match to TRBD2. The germline V gene has CDR1 SGHNT and CDR2 YYREEE (reference sequence). The V and J ends lost 3 bases and 5 bases, in that order; junction bases with no gene match: 3. This CDR3 spans 13 amino acids. DNA of the CDR3: TGTGCCAGCAGCTCCTTAGCGGGAGACGAGCAGTACTTC. This gives the protein CASSSLAGDEQYF.

The chain's CDR3 is CASSPPGTSGAREQFF. The CDR3 DNA sequence: TGTGCCAGCTCACCTCCAGGGACTAGCGGGGCCCGTGAGCAGTTCTTC. This chain uses TRBV18 with TRBJ2-1; 13 nucleotides match TRBD2. This CDR3 contains 16 residues. The V and J ends lost 3 bases and 9 bases, in that order; junction bases with no gene match: 8. Germline assignment: CDR1 KGHSH and CDR2 LQKENI. The whole variable domain, remainder taken from reference TRBV18 and TRBJ2-1, is NAGVMQNPRHLVRRRGQEARLRCSPMKGHSHVYWYRQLPEEGLKFMVYLQKENIIDESGMPKERFSAEFPKEGPSILRIQQVVRGDSAAYFCASSPPGTSGAREQFFGPGTRLTVL.

The CDR3 region is CASSPAAGGLEDTQYF. CDR3 nucleotide sequence: TGTGCCAGTAGTCCGGCGGCGGGAGGGCTCGAAGATACGCAGTATTTT. The V and J genes are TRBV19 and TRBJ2-3, with 9 bases matching TRBD2. V lost 5 bases, J lost 5 bases, and 11 bases stayed unmatched. The CDR3 contains 16 residues. From germline, CDR1 is LNHDA and CDR2 SQIVND (reference sequence).